This T cell receptor beta chain emerged from a study of shared clonotypes between healthy human individuals. CD45RO-negative CD8 cells positively selected for CCR7 made up the naive population, which excluded terminally differentiated effector memory CD45RA+ cells. TCRdb keeps only in-frame clones here, not all; method: immunoSEQ multiplex PCR. This repertoire shows approximately 600,000 clones, about 95% found once; its top ten account for 0.095% to 0.14%. The germline V gene has CDR1 SGHAT and CDR2 FQNNGV. Trimming removed 3 bases from V and 4 bases from J; junction bases left unmatched: 10. The CDR3 has 16 residues.

The V call is TRBV11-2, the J call TRBJ2-7; the match to TRBD2 covers 9 bases. Sequencing was done on a sample of naive CD8+ T cells sorted from blood. The TCR comes from a woman under 40 in good health. The CDR3 DNA follows: TGTGCCAGCAGCTTTCCTAGCGGGAATCTATCGTACGAGCAGTACTTC. The encoded protein is CASSFPSGNLSYEQYF.